Below, 26 T cell receptor beta chains from the same sample are listed, as sequenced in a study of T cell responses to AZD1222 COVID-19 vaccine. Clones were sequenced by immunoSEQ multiplex PCR, and TCRdb holds only the in-frame ones, with some missing. This sample has around 70,000 clones, with about nine tenths found just once. The input for sequencing was peripheral blood, taken on day 0 of AZD1222 vaccination. The source is an adult in good health.

This clone was detected only a few times. The rearrangement joins TRBV6-1 to TRBJ2-3; TRBD1 agrees at 8 bases. The CDR3 has 15 amino acids. The germline V gene has CDR1 MNHNS and CDR2 SASEGT. The V segment lost 1 base and the J segment 2 bases; nucleotides outside the gene matches: 2. The CDR3 DNA follows: TGTGCCAGCAGTGAAGACAGGGGGTCCACAGATACGCAGTATTTT. Its protein is CASSEDRGSTDTQYF.

This clone came up once. This chain joins TRBV5-5 and TRBJ1-1; the D is unclear. This CDR3 contains 14 residues. Trimming stripped 1 base from V and 5 bases from J, with 12 bases between. Looked up from germline, CDR1 is SGHKS and CDR2 is YYEKEE (reference sequence). CDR3 DNA: TGTGCCAGCAGCTTGTTGGACCAACTTACTGAAGCTTTCTTT. This translates into CASSLLDQLTEAFF.

The chain employs TRBV2 and TRBJ2-5, with TRBD2 matching over 7 bases. Per germline, CDR1 SNHLY and CDR2 FYNNEI. The CDR3 extends over 16 amino acids. V dropped 3 bases and J dropped 2; count of bases not matched to a gene: 9. This CDR3 is CASSDGSSGPQETQYF. The CDR3, as DNA: TGTGCCAGCAGTGACGGATCTAGCGGACCACAAGAGACCCAGTACTTC.

The genes are TRBV5-1 and TRBJ1-4; TRBD1 matches at 7 bases. The CDR3 runs 14 residues. V trimming: 0 bases; J trimming: 4 bases; junction bases outside the gene matches: 0. CDR1 is SGHRS and CDR2 is YFSETQ in the germline V gene. CDR3 coding DNA: TGCGCCAGCAGCTTGGGACAGGGTAATGAAAAACTGTTTTTT. As protein: CASSLGQGNEKLFF.

The chain combines TRBV27 with TRBJ1-1, with D uncertain. The germline CDR1 and CDR2 sequences are MNHEY and SMNVEV (reference sequence). This CDR3 contains 13 residues. The V end was cut by 4 bases, the J end by 4 bases, with 10 bases between. The chain's CDR3 is CASSSGWGTEAFF. For the CDR3, the DNA is TGTGCCAGCAGTTCGGGATGGGGCACTGAAGCTTTCTTT.

The chain recombines TRBV12-5 with TRBJ1-1; the D gene is possibly TRBD1 (5 bases). V was pared by 0 bases and J by 4 bases, with 15 bases between. The CDR3 spans 16 residues. CDR1 LGHNT and CDR2 FRNRAP come from the germline V gene. The chain's CDR3 is CASGLVLSREGTEAFF. CDR3 sequence (DNA): TGTGCTAGTGGTTTGGTACTGTCCAGGGAAGGCACTGAAGCTTTCTTT.

This chain joins TRBV9 and TRBJ2-7, with TRBD2 identical over 14 bases. The germline V gene has CDR1 SGDLS and CDR2 YYNGEE. CDR3 length equals 16 residues. V lost 4 bases, J lost 7 bases, and 10 bases stayed unmatched. The CDR3 DNA is TGTGCCAGCAGCTCAGGACTAGCGGGAGGTCCCATAGAGCAGTACTTC. Translated: CASSSGLAGGPIEQYF.

The chain uses TRBV6-5 and TRBJ1-1; unclear D gene. Trimming took off 9 bases at V and 1 base at J, with 18 bases between the two ends. In germline, CDR1 is MNHEY, CDR2 SVGAGI. The CDR3 spans 15 residues. The CDR3 is CARKPDRRKNTEAFF. The DNA for the CDR3 is TGTGCCAGAAAACCGGACCGCCGGAAGAACACTGAAGCTTTCTTT.

The chain combines TRBV6-2 or TRBV6-3 with TRBJ2-1; D remains ambiguous. Trimming shortened V by 6 bases and J by 12 bases, and 12 bases separated the two germline ends. This CDR3 is 11 amino acids long. Per germline, CDR1 MNHEY and CDR2 SVGEGT. CDR3 sequence: CASSPAELQFF. For the CDR3, the DNA is TGTGCCAGCAGCCCCGCCGAGTTGCAGTTCTTC.

The chain is built from TRBV19 and TRBJ2-5, with D unclear. V was shortened by 6 bases and J by 2 bases, with 16 bases between the two germline ends. Germline V gene data show CDR1 as LNHDA and CDR2 as SQIVND (reference sequence). The CDR3 contains 15 residues. The CDR3 nucleotides are TGTGCCAGTAGGTTGGTGGCAGTCCCACAAGAGACCCAGTACTTC. It yields the protein CASRLVAVPQETQYF.

The V call is TRBV29-1, the J call TRBJ2-7; 11 nucleotides agree with TRBD1. Germline CDR1 and CDR2: SQVTM and ANQGSEA. V lost 7 bases, J lost 4 bases, and 3 bases stayed unmatched. The CDR3 contains 12 residues. CDR3 in amino acids: CSAGTGGYEQYF. CDR3 sequence (DNA): TGCAGCGCCGGGACAGGGGGGTACGAGCAGTACTTC.

V and J are TRBV30 and TRBJ1-2, with 8 bases identical to TRBD1. The germline V gene has CDR1 GTSNPN and CDR2 SVGIG (reference sequence). V gave up 2 bases and J gave up 5 bases; unmatched junction bases: 4. The CDR3 sequence is 13 residues long. CDR3 in amino acids: CAWSRGQEYGYTF. CDR3 sequence (DNA): TGTGCCTGGAGTCGGGGACAGGAATATGGCTACACCTTC.

The chain links TRBV7-3 to TRBJ2-5, with unresolved D. This CDR3 spans 14 amino acids. CDR1 and CDR2 from the germline V gene are SGHTA and FQGTGA. The germline V and J ends were trimmed by 2 bases and 5 bases, with 12 bases remaining between them. In DNA form, the CDR3 reads TGTGCCAGCAGCTTAGGTGGGTCGTGGGAGACCCAGTACTTC. Encoded protein: CASSLGGSWETQYF.

The V and J genes are TRBV7-6 and TRBJ2-5; a weak D match, TRBD2 (6 bases). The CDR3 consists of 14 residues. Deletions cut 4 bases from V and 2 bases from J, with 11 bases between. Germline V gives CDR1 SGHVS, CDR2 FNYEAQ. For the CDR3, the DNA is TGTGCCAGCAGCTACCGGGACTGGCAAGAGACCCAGTACTTC. Amino acids: CASSYRDWQETQYF.

The chain links TRBV7-2 to TRBJ1-2, with D tentatively TRBD1 (5 bases). Germline CDR1 reads SGHTA; CDR2 reads FQGNSA. This CDR3 has 13 residues. V lost 3 bases and J 8 bases, leaving 13 bases between the germline ends. CDR3 in DNA: TGTGCCAGCAGCTTGCCGGGGGGTTGGGGCTACACCTTC. Protein: CASSLPGGWGYTF.

CDR3 in DNA: TGTGCCAGCAGTCGGCGGGCTAGCACAGATACGCAGTATTTT. Its protein is CASSRRASTDTQYF. This chain uses TRBV5-6 with TRBJ2-3; D may be TRBD2 (5 bases). The CDR3 sequence is 14 residues long. CDR1 is SGHDT, CDR2 YYEEEE, per germline. Trimming shortened V by 5 bases and J by 0 bases, and 10 bases separated the two germline ends.

V and J are TRBV7-9 and TRBJ2-1, with D perhaps TRBD2 (7 bases). V was shortened by 5 bases and J by 2 bases, with 16 bases between the two germline ends. Germline V lookup: CDR1 SEHNR, CDR2 FQNEAQ (reference sequence). The CDR3 contains 16 residues. Here the CDR3 reads CASSPLGGAAYNEQFF. In DNA form, the CDR3 reads TGTGCCAGCAGCCCCTTGGGGGGGGCGGCCTACAATGAGCAGTTCTTC.

The sample holds one count of this clone. The chain carries TRBV27 and TRBJ1-6; 7 bases are a match to TRBD1. The germline V gene has CDR1 MNHEY and CDR2 SMNVEV (reference sequence). The ends lost 6 bases at V and 5 bases at J; junction bases unmatched: 7. The CDR3 extends over 15 amino acids. CDR3 in amino acids: CASRYGTANNSPLHF. DNA of the CDR3: TGTGCCAGCAGGTACGGGACAGCCAATAATTCACCCCTCCACTTT.

The chain has TRBV27 and TRBJ2-7; D may be TRBD1 or TRBD2 (5 bases each). The length of the CDR3 is 13 residues. V was clipped by 3 bases and J by 5 bases, with 11 bases between them. CDR1 MNHEY and CDR2 SMNVEV come from the germline V gene (reference sequence). CDR3 bases: TGTGCCAGCAGTTTTCTAAGGGGAGACGAGCAGTACTTC. Encoded protein: CASSFLRGDEQYF.

V and J are TRBV15 and TRBJ2-3, with TRBD1 identical over 7 bases. CDR3 length: 16 residues. Germline V gene sequence: CDR1 LNHNV, CDR2 YYDKDF (reference sequence). V shed 2 bases and J 1 base; nucleotides not matched to a gene: 6. The chain's CDR3 is CATSRKTGDGTDTQYF. As DNA, the CDR3 is TGTGCCACCAGCAGAAAAACAGGGGATGGCACAGATACGCAGTATTTT.

The V and J genes are TRBV30 and TRBJ2-7; possibly TRBD1 or TRBD2 for D (5 bases each). The CDR3 spans 12 residues. With 4 bases removed from V and 4 bases from J, the gap between germline ends came to 11 bases. In germline, CDR1 is GTSNPN, CDR2 SVGIG (reference sequence). DNA for the CDR3: TGTGCCTGGACCCGAGGGACGTACGAGCAGTACTTC. Amino acid sequence: CAWTRGTYEQYF. The whole variable domain, remainder taken from reference TRBV30 and TRBJ2-7, is SQTIHQWPATLVQPVGSPLSLECTVEGTSNPNLYWYRQAAGRGLQLLFYSVGIGQISSEVPQNLSASRPQDRQFILSSKKLLLSDSGFYLCAWTRGTYEQYFGPGTRLTVT.

The CDR3 region is CASSQDLGGSGQPQHF. The DNA of the CDR3 is TGCGCCAGCAGCCAAGATTTGGGGGGATCGGGGCAGCCCCAGCATTTT. The chain employs TRBV4-3 and TRBJ1-5, with D perhaps TRBD1 (5 bases). Per the germline V gene, CDR1 is LGHNA and CDR2 is YSLEER. Deletions cut 0 bases from V and 7 bases from J, with 16 bases between. The CDR3 totals 16 residues.

CDR3 protein: CASSQVSEQFF. The CDR3 DNA is TGTGCCAGCAGCCAAGTAAGCGAGCAGTTCTTC. This chain links TRBV14 with TRBJ2-1; D unclear. The germline CDR1 and CDR2 sequences are SGHDN and FVKESK. CDR3 length equals 11 residues. Trimming removed 1 base at V and 10 bases at J, with 5 bases between. Filled out from reference TRBV14 and TRBJ2-1, the complete variable domain reads EAGVTQFPSHSVIEKGQTVTLRCDPISGHDNLYWYRRVMGKEIKFLLHFVKESKQDESGMPNNRFLAERTGGTYSTLKVQPAELEDSGVYFCASSQVSEQFFGPGTRLTVL.

This clone was seen only once. The V call is TRBV6-4, the J call TRBJ1-5; D is uncertain. Germline V gene data show CDR1 as MRHNA and CDR2 as SNTAGT. CDR3 length equals 15 residues. Trimming removed 3 bases from V and 11 bases from J, with 20 bases in between. Here the CDR3 DNA reads TGTGCCAGCAGTGAGTCGGCCGGGCGTAGTGTGGCCCAGCATTTT. This sequence encodes CASSESAGRSVAQHF.

The chain carries TRBV7-2 and TRBJ2-5; the D gene could be TRBD1 or TRBD2 (6 bases each). CDR1 SGHTA and CDR2 FQGNSA come from the germline V gene. This CDR3 has 14 residues. The V and J ends lost 1 base and 5 bases respectively, with 11 bases between them. CDR3 bases: TGTGCCAGCAGCTTAGGGGGGGCCGGGGAGACCCAGTACTTC. This sequence encodes CASSLGGAGETQYF.

This clone was recorded a few times. The gene calls are TRBV2 and TRBJ2-7; TRBD1 matches 7 bases. This CDR3 spans 15 amino acids. Germline V gene sequence: CDR1 SNHLY, CDR2 FYNNEI. J was trimmed by 6 bases and V by 2 bases; bases with no gene match: 10. CDR3 protein: CASSETPRQGSEQYF. Here the CDR3 DNA reads TGTGCCAGCAGTGAAACCCCGAGACAGGGATCCGAGCAGTACTTC.